Below, 5 T cell receptor beta chains from the same sample are listed, as sequenced in a study of blood T cells in healthy people across ages. For the second PCR, which ran for 7 to 11 cycles, a sample-barcoded 5' primer and a J-beta primer mix were used. TCRdb called the 5' RACE reads again in MiXCR, with one record for every CDR3 protein. The data show approximately 1,000,000 distinct CDR3 sequences, less than 50% seen once. Sequencing used blood. The receptors originated from a woman aged 60-75 years in good health.

The chain combines TRBV20-1 with TRBJ2-1; D is perhaps TRBD2 (5 bases). V lost 0 bases, J lost 6 bases, and 18 bases lay in between. This CDR3 has 16 residues. The germline V gene encodes CDR1 DFQATT and CDR2 SNEGSKA (reference sequence). For the CDR3, the DNA is TGCAGTGCTAGAGATTCCGGGGTTACCAACCGCAATGAGCAGTTCTTC. Translation: CSARDSGVTNRNEQFF.

This clonotype was observed at least ten times. The chain links TRBV11-1 to TRBJ2-7; the D gene is possibly TRBD2 (5 bases). CDR3 size: 14 residues. CDR1 SGHAT and CDR2 FQDESV come from the germline V gene (reference sequence). V was trimmed by 6 bases and J by 0 bases, leaving 12 bases between them. CDR3 region: CASSKGRSSYEQYF. The CDR3 nucleotides are TGTGCCAGCAGTAAAGGGAGAAGCTCCTACGAGCAGTACTTC. Full variable domain (remainder filled in from reference TRBV11-1 and TRBJ2-7): EAEVAQSPRYKITEKSQAVAFWCDPISGHATLYWYRQILGQGPELLVQFQDESVVDDSQLPKDRFSAERLKGVDSTLKIQPAELGDSAMYLCASSKGRSSYEQYFGPGTRLTVT.

This clonotype was counted once. V is TRBV11-1 and J is TRBJ2-3; D might be TRBD1 (5 bases). The CDR3 has 14 residues. Between the trimmed V and J ends, which lost 5 bases and 6 bases, there was a span of 15 bases. Germline V gene sequence: CDR1 SGHAT, CDR2 FQDESV (reference sequence). The CDR3 spells CASSPGWVPDTQYF. CDR3 bases: TGTGCCAGCAGCCCAGGGTGGGTGCCTGATACGCAGTATTTT.

This chain uses TRBV6-1 with TRBJ2-3; no definite D call. The CDR3 has 14 residues. With 3 bases removed from V and 3 bases from J, the gap between germline ends came to 10 bases. From germline, CDR1 is MNHNS and CDR2 SASEGT. The CDR3 protein is CASSEAPATDTQYF. CDR3 in DNA: TGTGCCAGCAGTGAGGCCCCAGCTACAGATACGCAGTATTTT.

This rearrangement joins TRBV10-3 to TRBJ1-1; D possibly corresponds to TRBD1 (6 bases). V was shortened by 3 bases and J by 8 bases, with 16 bases between the two germline ends. The CDR3 totals 14 residues. Germline V gene data show CDR1 as ENHRY and CDR2 as SYGVKD. In DNA form, the CDR3 reads TGTGCCATCAGTGATAACAACAGGGCGCGAGAAGCTTTCTTT. Its protein product is CAISDNNRAREAFF.